Here is one T cell receptor (beta chain) with its context. This sample stems from a study of control samples from healthy donors and cancer patients. TCRdb keeps only in-frame clones here, not all; method: immunoSEQ multiplex PCR. Of fewer than 25,000 clones listed, 82% are singletons. The CDR3 runs 13 residues. V lost 0 bases and J lost 3, with 6 bases in between. Germline values: CDR1 MNHEY, CDR2 SVGAGI. Material for sequencing was PBMCs. The TCR comes from a man older than 75 with head and neck cancer. J is TRBJ2-7 and V is TRBV6-5; TRBD1 is a possible D gene (6 bases). CDR3 sequence: CASSYSQGYEQYF. The CDR3 nucleotides read TGTGCCAGCAGTTACTCACAGGGCTACGAGCAGTACTTC.